The 20 T cell receptor beta chains in this list originate from one sample, sequenced in a study of somatic mutations in cytotoxic T cells in rheumatoid arthritis. Libraries were prepared by immunoSEQ multiplex PCR; TCRdb keeps only in-frame clonotypes and omits some of them. The sample has 8,500 to 13,000 clones, less than 80% seen once; the top ten hold 30% to 35%. Sequenced material: CD8+ T cells sorted from blood. The receptors shown here come from an adult with rheumatoid arthritis.

This chain joins TRBV4-3 and TRBJ2-1; no reliable D call. V dropped 0 bases and J dropped 6 bases, with 6 bases sitting between them. CDR1 and CDR2 from the germline V gene are LGHNA and YSLEER. The CDR3 consists of 13 residues. CDR3 sequence reads: CASSQEGINEQFF. In DNA form, the CDR3 reads TGCGCCAGCAGCCAAGAGGGCATCAATGAGCAGTTCTTC.

The rearrangement joins TRBV27 to TRBJ2-1; a weak D match, TRBD2 (6 bases). V lost 3 bases to trimming and J lost 7 bases, with 10 bases between them. The CDR3 is made up of 13 amino acids. Per germline, CDR1 MNHEY and CDR2 SMNVEV (reference sequence). The CDR3 is CASSLGGANEQFF. Here the CDR3 DNA reads TGTGCCAGCAGTTTGGGCGGGGCTAATGAGCAGTTCTTC.

The rearrangement joins TRBV5-1 to TRBJ2-1; 12 nucleotides line up with TRBD2. Losses at the gene ends were 1 base for V and 8 bases for J; bases not matched to a gene: 4. CDR3 length: 15 residues. Germline loops: CDR1 SGHRS, CDR2 YFSETQ. The CDR3 coding sequence is TGCGCCAGCAGCTTGTGGCCTAGCGGGAGGGATGAGCAGTTCTTC. Protein: CASSLWPSGRDEQFF.

This chain joins TRBV7-2 and TRBJ2-7; D ambiguous. Trimming cost V 3 bases and J 3 bases, with 9 bases left between them. The CDR3 runs to 13 residues. Germline V gene sequence: CDR1 SGHTA, CDR2 FQGNSA. Written as DNA, the CDR3 is TGTGCCAGCAGCTTTGGTAACTACTACGAGCAGTACTTC. It is translated as CASSFGNYYEQYF.

This chain links TRBV27 with TRBJ2-1; D may be TRBD1 or TRBD2 (6 bases each). Trimming removed 8 bases from V and 7 bases from J, with 21 bases in between. This CDR3 is 15 amino acids long. Germline V gene lookup returns CDR1 MNHEY and CDR2 SMNVEV (reference sequence). The CDR3 DNA reads as TGTGCCAGCCGGAGGGGGGCAGGGAATCGGAATGAGCAGTTCTTC. Its protein product is CASRRGAGNRNEQFF.

This sequence joins TRBV7-9 and TRBJ1-1, with D uncertain. Germline-derived CDR1 and CDR2 are SEHNR and FQNEAQ (reference sequence). The ends were cut back, 2 bases at V and 6 bases at J, with 7 bases in the middle. The CDR3 spans 12 residues. This CDR3 is CASSLLSAEAFF. The DNA for the CDR3 is TGTGCCAGCAGCTTATTAAGTGCTGAAGCTTTCTTT.

This chain uses TRBV28 with TRBJ2-7; possible D gene TRBD1, 6 bases. V was clipped by 8 bases and J by 1 base, with 18 bases between them. This CDR3 has 15 residues. The germline gives CDR1 MDHEN, CDR2 SYDVKM. The CDR3 DNA sequence: TGTGCCAGCGGACCTGGACAGTTCCCTTCCTACGAGCAGTACTTC. It specifies CASGPGQFPSYEQYF.

The chain has TRBV7-9 and TRBJ2-2, with D maybe TRBD2 (6 bases). CDR1 and CDR2 (germline): SEHNR, FQNEAQ (reference sequence). Trimming removed 3 bases at V and 6 bases at J, with 11 bases between. CDR3 length: 14 residues. In DNA, the CDR3 is TGTGCCAGCAGCTTCTCGGCGGGACCCGGGGAGCTGTTTTTT. As protein: CASSFSAGPGELFF.

This clone rates as medium-sized. The genes are TRBV5-6 and TRBJ2-7; the D is unclear. V shed 5 bases and J shed 3 bases, with 12 bases lying between them. Per germline, CDR1 SGHDT and CDR2 YYEEEE. The CDR3 contains 13 residues. In DNA form, the CDR3 reads TGTGCCAGCAGTTTTTGGCACCTCTACGAGCAGTACTTC. This sequence encodes CASSFWHLYEQYF. The variable domain in full, completed from reference TRBV5-6 and TRBJ2-7, reads DAGVTQSPTHLIKTRGQQVTLRCSPKSGHDTVSWYQQALGQGPQFIFQYYEEEERQRGNFPDRFSGHQFPNYSSELNVNALLLGDSALYLCASSFWHLYEQYFGPGTRLTVT.

This clone was counted only a few times. V and J are TRBV14 and TRBJ2-7; tentatively, D is TRBD1 or TRBD2 (6 bases each). CDR1 is SGHDN, CDR2 FVKESK, per germline. V shed 0 bases and J shed 2 bases, with 8 bases lying between them. CDR3 size: 14 residues. The chain's CDR3 is CASSQEGGPYEQYF. CDR3 sequence (DNA): TGTGCCAGCAGCCAAGAGGGGGGCCCCTACGAGCAGTACTTC.

This chain uses TRBV5-4 with TRBJ2-7; the D is unclear. This CDR3 region has 13 residues. V was pared by 0 bases and J by 7 bases, with 11 bases between. CDR1 is SGHNT, CDR2 YYREEE, per germline (reference sequence). The CDR3 nucleotides read TGTGCCAGCAGCTTGGTGGAGTCCCAGGAGCAGTACTTC. Protein product: CASSLVESQEQYF.

The chain links TRBV19 to TRBJ1-2, with D unclear. Trimming took 3 bases from V and 4 from J, leaving 15 bases between them. The CDR3 extends over 15 amino acids. Germline CDR1 and CDR2: LNHDA and SQIVND (reference sequence). This chain's CDR3 is CASSISRAAPYGYTF. The CDR3 coding sequence is TGTGCCAGTAGTATCTCCCGGGCCGCTCCCTATGGCTACACCTTC.

J is TRBJ2-7 and V is TRBV11-2; D is possibly TRBD2 (6 bases). The CDR3 is 14 residues long. The germline gives CDR1 SGHAT, CDR2 FQNNGV. Trimming removed 5 bases from V and 3 bases from J, with 14 bases in between. The DNA of the CDR3 is TGTGCCAGCAGCGCCCGCGGGAACTACTACGAGCAGTACTTC. Amino acid sequence: CASSARGNYYEQYF.

J is TRBJ1-2 and V is TRBV20-1; D not resolved. Germline CDR1 DFQATT, CDR2 SNEGSKA (reference sequence). The CDR3 consists of 11 residues. The CDR3 coding sequence is TGCAGCCCAAGTAGTAGCGCTGGCTACACCTTC. Amino acids: CSPSSSAGYTF.

This rearrangement joins TRBV4-3 to TRBJ2-1; D unclear. The CDR3 is made up of 16 amino acids. V lost 4 bases, J lost 0 bases, and 13 bases lay in between. From germline, CDR1 is LGHNA and CDR2 YSLEER. The CDR3 spells CASSPQTQSSYNEQFF. The CDR3, as DNA: TGCGCCAGCAGCCCACAGACTCAGAGCTCCTACAATGAGCAGTTCTTC.

This clone has only one observation. At the DNA level, this CDR3 is encoded by other sequences in the same sample as well. V is TRBV6-6 and J is TRBJ2-7; the D is unclear. Trimming took 2 bases from V and 7 from J, leaving 12 bases between them. The CDR3 spans 13 residues. In germline, CDR1 is MNHNY, CDR2 SVGAGI (reference sequence). CDR3 DNA: TGTGCCAGCAGTTACGTAGGCCCTCGAGAGCAGTACTTC. It is translated as CASSYVGPREQYF.

V gene TRBV13 combines with J gene TRBJ2-2; TRBD2 agrees at 10 bases. In germline, CDR1 is PRHDT, CDR2 FYEKMQ (reference sequence). J gave up 5 bases and V 5 bases, and 2 bases lay outside the gene matches. This CDR3 spans 14 amino acids. This chain's CDR3 is CASSRTSGTGELFF. Written as DNA, the CDR3 is TGTGCCAGCAGCAGGACTAGCGGAACCGGGGAGCTGTTTTTT.

A word on this clone: One end of the junction varies from germline; a read error may be responsible. The sample carries other DNA sequences with the same CDR3. The chain has TRBV6-1 and TRBJ1-1; D may be TRBD1 (5 bases). This CDR3 region has 14 residues. From germline, CDR1 is MNHNS and CDR2 SASEGT. For the CDR3, the DNA is TGCGCCAGCATGGAGAGGGGACTGAACACTGAAGCTTTCTTT. Translating gives CASMERGLNTEAFF.

The rearrangement links TRBV7-6 to TRBJ2-7, with 10 bases matching TRBD2. With 1 base clipped from V and 2 bases from J, the junction kept 14 bases outside the gene matches. This CDR3 spans 19 amino acids. Per germline, CDR1 SGHVS and CDR2 FNYEAQ. CDR3 DNA sequence: TGTGCCAGCAGCTTAGATCTAGCGGGAGTTTTCGACCCGGCCTACGAGCAGTACTTC. It translates to CASSLDLAGVFDPAYEQYF.

The rearrangement joins TRBV27 to TRBJ2-2; possibly TRBD2 for D (6 bases). Between the trimmed V and J ends, which lost 5 bases and 5 bases, there was a span of 27 bases. The CDR3 runs 19 residues. The germline gives CDR1 MNHEY, CDR2 SMNVEV (reference sequence). As DNA, the CDR3 is TGTGCCAGCAGTCCAGACCCCTTGACTAGTCACTCAGGGACCGGGGAGCTGTTTTTT. This encodes CASSPDPLTSHSGTGELFF.